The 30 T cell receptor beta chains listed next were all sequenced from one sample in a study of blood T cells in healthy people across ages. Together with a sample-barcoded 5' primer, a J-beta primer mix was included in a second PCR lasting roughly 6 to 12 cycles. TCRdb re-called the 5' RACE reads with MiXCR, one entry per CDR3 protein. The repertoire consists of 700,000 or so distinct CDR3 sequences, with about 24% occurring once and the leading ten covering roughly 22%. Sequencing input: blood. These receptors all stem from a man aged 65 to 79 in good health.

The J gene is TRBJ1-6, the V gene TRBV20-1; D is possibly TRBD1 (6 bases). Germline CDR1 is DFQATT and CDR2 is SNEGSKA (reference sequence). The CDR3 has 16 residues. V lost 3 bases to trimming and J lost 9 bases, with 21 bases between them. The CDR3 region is CSARRPGQGSISPLHF. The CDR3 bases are TGCAGTGCTAGGCGCCCGGGGCAGGGGAGTATTTCACCCCTCCACTTT.

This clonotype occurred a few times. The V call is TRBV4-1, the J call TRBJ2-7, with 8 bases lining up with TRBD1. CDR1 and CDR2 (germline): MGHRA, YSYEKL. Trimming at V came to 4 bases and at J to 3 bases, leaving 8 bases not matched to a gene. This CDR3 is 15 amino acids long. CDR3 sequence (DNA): TGCGCCAGCAGCCGAGGGGGACAGGCGCTCTACGAGCAGTACTTC. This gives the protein CASSRGGQALYEQYF.

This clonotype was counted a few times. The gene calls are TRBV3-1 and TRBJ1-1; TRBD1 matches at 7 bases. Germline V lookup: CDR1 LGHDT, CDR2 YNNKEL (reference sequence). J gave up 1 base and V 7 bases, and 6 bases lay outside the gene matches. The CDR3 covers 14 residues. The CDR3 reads CASTNRGSNTEAFF. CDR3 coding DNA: TGTGCCAGCACCAACAGGGGCTCGAACACTGAAGCTTTCTTT.

CDR3 protein: CASSLAFQPGELFF. CDR3 sequence (DNA): TGCGCCAGCAGCTTGGCCTTTCAGCCCGGGGAGCTGTTTTTT. This rearrangement joins TRBV5-1 to TRBJ2-2; D remains ambiguous. CDR3 size: 14 residues. Trimming stripped 0 bases from V and 6 bases from J, with 9 bases between. Germline V lookup: CDR1 SGHRS, CDR2 YFSETQ.

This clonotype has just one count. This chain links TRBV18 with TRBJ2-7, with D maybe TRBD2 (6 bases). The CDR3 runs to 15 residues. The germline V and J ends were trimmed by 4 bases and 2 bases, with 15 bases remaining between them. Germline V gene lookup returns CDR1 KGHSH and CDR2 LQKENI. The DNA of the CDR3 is TGTGCCAGCTCACAGGCCGCCCGGGAGACCTACGAGCAGTACTTC. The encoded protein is CASSQAARETYEQYF.

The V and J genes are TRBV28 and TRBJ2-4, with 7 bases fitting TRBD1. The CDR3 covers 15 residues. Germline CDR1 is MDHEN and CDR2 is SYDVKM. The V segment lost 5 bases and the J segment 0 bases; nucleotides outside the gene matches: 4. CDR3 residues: CASSETGLAKNIQYF. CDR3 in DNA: TGTGCCAGCAGTGAGACAGGGTTAGCCAAAAACATTCAGTACTTC.

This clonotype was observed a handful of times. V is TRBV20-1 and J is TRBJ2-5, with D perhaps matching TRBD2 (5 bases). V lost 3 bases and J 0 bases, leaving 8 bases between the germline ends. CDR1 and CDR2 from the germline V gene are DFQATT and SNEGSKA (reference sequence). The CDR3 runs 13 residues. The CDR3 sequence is CSASTADQETQYF. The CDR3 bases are TGCAGTGCTAGTACAGCGGACCAAGAGACCCAGTACTTC.

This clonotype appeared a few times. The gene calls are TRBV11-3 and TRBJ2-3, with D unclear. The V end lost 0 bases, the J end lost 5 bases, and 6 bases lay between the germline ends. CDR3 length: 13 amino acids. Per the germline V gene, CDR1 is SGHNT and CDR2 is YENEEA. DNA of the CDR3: TGTGCCAGCAGCTTAGATTGGGAAGATACGCAGTATTTT. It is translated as CASSLDWEDTQYF.

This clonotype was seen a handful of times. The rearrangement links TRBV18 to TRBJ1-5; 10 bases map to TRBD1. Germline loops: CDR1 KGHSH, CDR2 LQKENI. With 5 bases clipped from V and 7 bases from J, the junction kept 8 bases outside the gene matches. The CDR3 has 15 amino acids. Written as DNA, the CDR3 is TGTGCCAGCTCAGCAACCGGGACAGGGGAACAGCCCCAGCATTTT. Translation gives CASSATGTGEQPQHF.

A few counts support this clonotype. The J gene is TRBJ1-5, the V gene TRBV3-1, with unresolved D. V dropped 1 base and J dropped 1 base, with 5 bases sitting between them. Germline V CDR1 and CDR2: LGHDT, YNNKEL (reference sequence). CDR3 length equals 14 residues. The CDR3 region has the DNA TGTGCCAGCAGCCAAGGGTTCAGCAATCAGCCCCAGCATTTT. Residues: CASSQGFSNQPQHF.

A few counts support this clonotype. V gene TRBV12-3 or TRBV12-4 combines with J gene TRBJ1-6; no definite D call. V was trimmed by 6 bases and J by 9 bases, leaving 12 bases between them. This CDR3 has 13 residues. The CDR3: CASRPGLVSPLHF. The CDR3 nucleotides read TGTGCCAGCAGACCCGGCTTGGTTTCACCCCTCCACTTT.

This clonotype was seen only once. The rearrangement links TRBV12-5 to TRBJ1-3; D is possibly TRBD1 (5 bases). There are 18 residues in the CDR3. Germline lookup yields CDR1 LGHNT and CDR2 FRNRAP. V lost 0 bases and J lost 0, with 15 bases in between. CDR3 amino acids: CASGLVRGGGTSGNTIYF. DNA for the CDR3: TGTGCTAGTGGTTTGGTACGGGGGGGAGGAACCTCTGGAAACACCATATATTTT.

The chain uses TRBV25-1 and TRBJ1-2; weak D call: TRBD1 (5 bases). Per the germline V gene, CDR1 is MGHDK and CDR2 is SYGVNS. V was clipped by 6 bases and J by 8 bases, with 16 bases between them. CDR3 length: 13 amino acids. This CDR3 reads CASSPRGENGYTF. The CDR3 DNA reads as TGTGCCAGCAGCCCCCGGGGCGAAAACGGCTACACCTTC.

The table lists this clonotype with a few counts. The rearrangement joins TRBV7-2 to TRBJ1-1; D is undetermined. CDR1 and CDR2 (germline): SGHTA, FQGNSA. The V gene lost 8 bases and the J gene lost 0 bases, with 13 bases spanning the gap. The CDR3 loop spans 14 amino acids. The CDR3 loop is CASRKEPMNTEAFF. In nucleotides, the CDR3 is TGTGCCAGCCGGAAGGAACCGATGAACACTGAAGCTTTCTTT.

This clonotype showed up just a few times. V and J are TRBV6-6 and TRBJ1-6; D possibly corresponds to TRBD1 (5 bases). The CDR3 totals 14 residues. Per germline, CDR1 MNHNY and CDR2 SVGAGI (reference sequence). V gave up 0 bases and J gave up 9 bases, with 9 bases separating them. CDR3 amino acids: CASSYSDKASPLHF. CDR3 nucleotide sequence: TGTGCCAGCAGTTACTCGGACAAAGCTTCACCCCTCCACTTT.

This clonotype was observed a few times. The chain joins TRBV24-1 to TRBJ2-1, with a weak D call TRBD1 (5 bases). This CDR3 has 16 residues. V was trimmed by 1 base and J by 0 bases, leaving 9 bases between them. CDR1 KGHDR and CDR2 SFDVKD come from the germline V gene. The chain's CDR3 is CATSDFIDSSYNEQFF. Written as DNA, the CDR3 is TGTGCCACCAGTGATTTTATCGACAGCTCCTACAATGAGCAGTTCTTC.

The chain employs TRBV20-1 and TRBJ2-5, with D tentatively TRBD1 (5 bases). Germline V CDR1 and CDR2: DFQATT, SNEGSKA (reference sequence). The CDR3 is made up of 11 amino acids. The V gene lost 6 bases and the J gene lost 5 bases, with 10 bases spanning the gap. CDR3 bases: TGCAGTGCCCTAGGGGTGGAGACCCAGTACTTC. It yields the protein CSALGVETQYF.

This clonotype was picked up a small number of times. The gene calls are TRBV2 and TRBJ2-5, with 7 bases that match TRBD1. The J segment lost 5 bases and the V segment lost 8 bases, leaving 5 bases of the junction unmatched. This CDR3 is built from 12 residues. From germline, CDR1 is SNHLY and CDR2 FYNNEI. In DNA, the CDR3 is TGTGCCAGCCGTTCCAGGGGGGAGACCCAGTACTTC. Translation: CASRSRGETQYF.

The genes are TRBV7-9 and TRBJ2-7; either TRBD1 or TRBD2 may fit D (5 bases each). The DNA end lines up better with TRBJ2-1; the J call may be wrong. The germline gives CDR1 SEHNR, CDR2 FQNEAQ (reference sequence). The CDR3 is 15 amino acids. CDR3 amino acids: CASRPPGATQWRQFF. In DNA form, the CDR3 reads TGTGCCAGCAGACCTCCCGGGGCTACGCAATGGCGACAGTTCTTC.

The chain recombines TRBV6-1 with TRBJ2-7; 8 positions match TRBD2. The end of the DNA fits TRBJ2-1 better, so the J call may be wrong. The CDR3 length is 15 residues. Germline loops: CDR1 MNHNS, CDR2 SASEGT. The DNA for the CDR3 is TGTGCCAGCAGTGATCCGGGAGGGATAAGCAATGAGCAGTTCTTC. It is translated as CASSDPGGISNEQFF.

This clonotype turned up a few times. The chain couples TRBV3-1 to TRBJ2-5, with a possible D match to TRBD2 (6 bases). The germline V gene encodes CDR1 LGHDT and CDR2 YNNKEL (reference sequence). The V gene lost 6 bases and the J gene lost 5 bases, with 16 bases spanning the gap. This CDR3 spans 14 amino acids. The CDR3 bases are TGTGCCAGCAGTCCCGGGTCCCGGGAGGAGACCCAGTACTTC. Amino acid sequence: CASSPGSREETQYF.

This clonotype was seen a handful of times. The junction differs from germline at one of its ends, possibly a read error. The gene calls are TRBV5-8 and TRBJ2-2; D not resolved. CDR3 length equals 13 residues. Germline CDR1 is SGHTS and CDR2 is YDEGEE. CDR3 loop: CASNQLNTEELFF. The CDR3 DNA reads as TGTGCCAGCAACCAGCTGAACACCGAGGAGCTGTTTTTT.

The CDR3 sequence: CASSYYGRGPLNTEAFF. In DNA form, the CDR3 reads TGTGCCAGCAGTTACTATGGCAGGGGCCCCCTTAACACTGAAGCTTTCTTT. V is TRBV6-5 and J is TRBJ1-1; a possible D gene is TRBD1 (6 bases). Germline CDR1 MNHEY, CDR2 SVGAGI. The CDR3 sequence is 17 residues long. Trimming left V 1 base short and J 2 bases short, with 17 bases between.

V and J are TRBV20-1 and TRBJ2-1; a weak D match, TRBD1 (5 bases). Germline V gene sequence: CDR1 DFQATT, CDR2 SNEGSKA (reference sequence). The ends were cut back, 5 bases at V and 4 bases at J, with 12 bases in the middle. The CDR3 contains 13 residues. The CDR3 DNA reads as TGCAGTGCTCCCAGCACAGGTTACAATGAGCAGTTCTTC. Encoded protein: CSAPSTGYNEQFF.

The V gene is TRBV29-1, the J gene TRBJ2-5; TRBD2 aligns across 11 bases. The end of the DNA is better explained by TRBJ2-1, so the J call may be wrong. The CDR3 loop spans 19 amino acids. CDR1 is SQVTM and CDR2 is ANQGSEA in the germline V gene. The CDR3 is CSVVKGLIAGGFQYNEQFF. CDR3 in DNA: TGCAGCGTTGTCAAGGGTTTAATAGCGGGAGGGTTTCAGTACAATGAGCAGTTCTTC.

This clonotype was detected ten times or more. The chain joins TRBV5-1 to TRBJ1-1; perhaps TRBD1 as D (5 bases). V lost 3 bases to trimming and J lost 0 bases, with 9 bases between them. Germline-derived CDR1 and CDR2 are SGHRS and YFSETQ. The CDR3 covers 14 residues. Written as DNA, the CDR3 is TGCGCCAGCAGCTCGACAGTAATGAACACTGAAGCTTTCTTT. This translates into CASSSTVMNTEAFF.

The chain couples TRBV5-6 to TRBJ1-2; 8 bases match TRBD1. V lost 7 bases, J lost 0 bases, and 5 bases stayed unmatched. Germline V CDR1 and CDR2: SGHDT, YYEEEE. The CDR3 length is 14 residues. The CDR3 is CASQRTGTNYGYTF. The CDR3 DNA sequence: TGTGCCAGCCAGCGGACAGGGACTAACTATGGCTACACCTTC.

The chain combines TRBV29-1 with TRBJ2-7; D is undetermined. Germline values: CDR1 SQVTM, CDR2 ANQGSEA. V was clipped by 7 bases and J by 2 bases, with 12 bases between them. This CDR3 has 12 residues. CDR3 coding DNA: TGCAGCGCCGAGAGTAGGACCTACGAGCAGTACTTC. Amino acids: CSAESRTYEQYF.

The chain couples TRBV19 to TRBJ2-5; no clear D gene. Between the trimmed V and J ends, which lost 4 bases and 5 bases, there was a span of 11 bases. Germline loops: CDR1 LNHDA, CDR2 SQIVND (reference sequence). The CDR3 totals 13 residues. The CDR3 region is CASSSSYGETQYF. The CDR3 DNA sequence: TGTGCCAGTAGTAGCTCTTATGGGGAGACCCAGTACTTC. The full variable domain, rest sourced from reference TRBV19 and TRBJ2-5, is DGGITQSPKYLFRKEGQNVTLSCEQNLNHDAMYWYRQDPGQGLRLIYYSQIVNDFQKGDIAEGYSVSREKKESFPLTVTSAQKNPTAFYLCASSSSYGETQYFGPGTRLLVL.

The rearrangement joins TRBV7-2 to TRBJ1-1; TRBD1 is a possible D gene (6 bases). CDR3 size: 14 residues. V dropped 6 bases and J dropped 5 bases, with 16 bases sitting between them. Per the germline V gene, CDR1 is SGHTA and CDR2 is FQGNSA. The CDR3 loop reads CASSYQGRGTEAFF. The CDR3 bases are TGTGCCAGCAGTTATCAGGGAAGGGGGACTGAAGCTTTCTTT.